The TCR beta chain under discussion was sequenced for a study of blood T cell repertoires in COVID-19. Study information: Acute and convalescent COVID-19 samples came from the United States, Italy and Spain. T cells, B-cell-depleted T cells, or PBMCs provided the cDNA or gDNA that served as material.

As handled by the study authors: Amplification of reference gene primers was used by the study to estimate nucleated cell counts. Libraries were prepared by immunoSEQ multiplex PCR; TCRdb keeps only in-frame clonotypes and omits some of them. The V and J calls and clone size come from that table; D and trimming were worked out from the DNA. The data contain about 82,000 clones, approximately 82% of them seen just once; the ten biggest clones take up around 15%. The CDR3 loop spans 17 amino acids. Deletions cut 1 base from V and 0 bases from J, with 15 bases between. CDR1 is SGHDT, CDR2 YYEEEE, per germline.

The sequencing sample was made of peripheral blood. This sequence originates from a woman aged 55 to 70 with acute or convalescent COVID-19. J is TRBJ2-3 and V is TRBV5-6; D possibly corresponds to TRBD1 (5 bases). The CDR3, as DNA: TGTGCCAGCAGCTTGTGGGTGGGGCAATCTAGCACAGATACGCAGTATTTT. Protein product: CASSLWVGQSSTDTQYF. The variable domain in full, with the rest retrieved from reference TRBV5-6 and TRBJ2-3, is DAGVTQSPTHLIKTRGQQVTLRCSPKSGHDTVSWYQQALGQGPQFIFQYYEEEERQRGNFPDRFSGHQFPNYSSELNVNALLLGDSALYLCASSLWVGQSSTDTQYFGPGTRLTVL.